These 16 T cell receptor beta chains originate from one sample sequenced in a study of T cell repertoires in cytomegalovirus infection. TCRdb re-called the reads with MiXCR, one entry per CDR3 protein. This sample carries roughly 500,000 distinct CDR3 sequences, 16% of them seen once, and the ten largest clones take roughly a quarter. Sequenced material: CD8+ T cells from PBMCs. All receptors come from a human donor in good health (CMV status not recorded). Some clones in this sample may be carry-over from other donors' samples.

Only a few counts were recorded for this clonotype. The rearrangement links TRBV6-5 to TRBJ2-2, with no clear D. This CDR3 is built from 13 residues. The germline V gene encodes CDR1 MNHEY and CDR2 SVGAGI. Trimming cost V 2 bases and J 6 bases, with 7 bases left between them. The CDR3 DNA follows: TGTGCCAGCAGTTACAATACGGCCGGGGAGCTGTTTTTT. Its protein product is CASSYNTAGELFF.

This clonotype was seen many times. The rearrangement joins TRBV11-2 to TRBJ2-6, with D unresolved. Trimming pared 5 bases from V and 2 bases from J, leaving 16 bases between. The CDR3 extends over 17 amino acids. Looked up from germline, CDR1 is SGHAT and CDR2 is FQNNGV. CDR3 DNA: TGTGCCAGCAGCCCCTCGGCAGTGAAAACTGGGGCCAACGTCCTGACTTTC. Translating it yields CASSPSAVKTGANVLTF.

This clonotype appeared many times. CDR3: CASSIRLAGGQETQYF. CDR3 coding DNA: TGTGCCAGCAGCATAAGACTAGCGGGAGGGCAAGAGACCCAGTACTTC. The rearrangement joins TRBV11-2 to TRBJ2-5; 14 bases map to TRBD2. The CDR3 is 16 amino acids. With V trimmed by 5 bases and J by 2 bases, 4 bases remained unmatched. Germline CDR1 is SGHAT and CDR2 is FQNNGV.

The CDR3 sequence is CASSIAKETQYF. CDR3 DNA sequence: TGTGCCAGTAGTATAGCGAAAGAGACCCAGTACTTC. The J gene is TRBJ2-5, the V gene TRBV19; no clear D gene. Trimming left V 1 base short and J 3 bases short, with 3 bases between. Germline lookup yields CDR1 LNHDA and CDR2 SQIVND (reference sequence). The CDR3 covers 12 residues.

In its sample, this clonotype was seen many times. The CDR3 reads CASRVTGEGMNTEAFF. In DNA, the CDR3 is TGTGCCAGCAGGGTAACAGGGGAGGGGATGAACACTGAAGCTTTCTTT. The chain has TRBV12-3 or TRBV12-4 and TRBJ1-1; 7 bases align to TRBD1. The CDR3 runs 16 residues. With 6 bases clipped from V and 0 bases from J, the junction kept 10 bases outside the gene matches.

The rearrangement links TRBV24-1 to TRBJ2-3; D is undetermined. The germline V and J ends were trimmed by 6 bases and 4 bases, with 4 bases remaining between them. CDR3 length equals 11 residues. CDR1 and CDR2 (germline): KGHDR, SFDVKD. The CDR3 is CATSYADTQYF. CDR3 nucleotide sequence: TGTGCCACCAGTTACGCAGATACGCAGTATTTT.

This clonotype was picked up many times. The genes are TRBV12-3 or TRBV12-4 and TRBJ1-2, with TRBD1 matching 7 bases. V lost 2 bases, J lost 4 bases, and 7 bases stayed unmatched. The CDR3 contains 15 residues. CDR3 residues: CASSLRVGTVYGYTF. The DNA for the CDR3 is TGTGCCAGCAGTTTAAGGGTAGGGACAGTCTATGGCTACACCTTC.

This clonotype turned up a few times. The J gene is TRBJ2-3, the V gene TRBV27; 11 bases fit TRBD2. The V gene's germline CDR1 is MNHEY and CDR2 SMNVEV (reference sequence). CDR3 length: 14 amino acids. The V segment lost 2 bases and the J segment 11 bases; nucleotides outside the gene matches: 6. CDR3 amino acids: CASSLATSGVEQYF. The CDR3 coding sequence is TGTGCCAGCAGTTTAGCGACTAGCGGGGTTGAGCAGTATTTT.

This chain joins TRBV20-1 and TRBJ1-1; D is uncertain. V shed 0 bases and J shed 4 bases, with 12 bases lying between them. The CDR3 covers 14 residues. The germline V gene encodes CDR1 DFQATT and CDR2 SNEGSKA (reference sequence). The CDR3 spells CSARDQGQTTEAFF. CDR3 nucleotide sequence: TGCAGTGCTAGAGATCAAGGCCAGACCACTGAAGCTTTCTTT.

This clonotype was detected a few times. V gene TRBV2 combines with J gene TRBJ2-2; 7 bases map to TRBD1. This CDR3 has 17 amino acids. The ends lost 6 bases at V and 2 bases at J; junction bases unmatched: 12. The germline gives CDR1 SNHLY, CDR2 FYNNEI. CDR3: CASSGDRAKPNTGELFF. As DNA, the CDR3 is TGTGCCAGCAGCGGAGACAGGGCCAAACCTAACACCGGGGAGCTGTTTTTT.

The chain couples TRBV2 to TRBJ1-1, with D possibly matching TRBD1 (5 bases). The V gene lost 1 base and the J gene lost 1 base, with 13 bases spanning the gap. This CDR3 contains 16 residues. The V gene's germline CDR1 is SNHLY and CDR2 FYNNEI. The CDR3 region has the DNA TGTGCCAGCAGTGAAGGGCTCCAGGGAGAGAACACTGAAGCTTTCTTT. As protein: CASSEGLQGENTEAFF.

This clonotype was detected a few times. The chain couples TRBV5-1 to TRBJ2-3, with 9 bases aligning to TRBD2. Germline assignment: CDR1 SGHRS and CDR2 YFSETQ. CDR3 length: 15 amino acids. V trimming: 1 base; J trimming: 2 bases; junction bases outside the gene matches: 2. The CDR3 DNA follows: TGCGCCAGCAGCTTGACTAGCGGGTTCACAGATACGCAGTATTTT. This translates into CASSLTSGFTDTQYF.

The chain has TRBV5-6 and TRBJ2-1; D is perhaps TRBD1 or TRBD2 (6 bases each). With 5 bases removed from V and 14 bases from J, the gap between germline ends came to 17 bases. Germline-derived CDR1 and CDR2 are SGHDT and YYEEEE. The CDR3 is 12 residues long. As DNA, the CDR3 is TGTGCCAGCAGTTCCTCGGGGGCCCCCAAGTTCTTC. This gives the protein CASSSSGAPKFF. Drawing the rest from reference TRBV5-6 and TRBJ2-1, the complete variable domain is DAGVTQSPTHLIKTRGQQVTLRCSPKSGHDTVSWYQQALGQGPQFIFQYYEEEERQRGNFPDRFSGHQFPNYSSELNVNALLLGDSALYLCASSSSGAPKFFGPGTRLTVL.

This clonotype has only a few counts. The V call is TRBV24-1, the J call TRBJ2-1; D gene ambiguous. This CDR3 is built from 14 residues. Germline V gives CDR1 KGHDR, CDR2 SFDVKD. V lost 3 bases, J lost 10 bases, and 15 bases lay in between. CDR3 sequence: CATSDRTLQFEQFF. As DNA, the CDR3 is TGTGCCACCAGTGATCGAACCTTACAATTCGAGCAGTTCTTC.

Many counts were recorded for this clonotype. The chain combines TRBV7-8 with TRBJ2-7; D uncertain. The germline V and J ends were trimmed by 1 base and 2 bases, with 9 bases remaining between them. CDR3 length: 14 residues. The germline gives CDR1 SGHVS, CDR2 FQNEAQ. This CDR3 reads CASSLDPGPYEQYF. CDR3 nucleotides: TGTGCCAGCAGCTTAGATCCAGGACCCTACGAGCAGTACTTC.

This clonotype came up a few times. J is TRBJ1-5 and V is TRBV15, with D possibly matching TRBD1 (5 bases). Germline V CDR1 and CDR2: LNHNV, YYDKDF (reference sequence). This CDR3 comprises 17 residues. Trimming removed 5 bases from V and 6 bases from J, with 23 bases in between. This chain's CDR3 is CATSAQRDRGFPQPQHF. The CDR3 DNA follows: TGTGCCACCAGCGCTCAGAGGGATAGGGGCTTTCCTCAGCCCCAGCATTTT.